The sequence of this T cell receptor (beta chain) was determined in a study of blood T cell repertoires in COVID-19. At the level of the study: Acute and convalescent COVID-19 specimens originated in the United States, Italy and Spain.

Seattle patients were enrolled during active infection and followed longitudinally. Data came from immunoSEQ multiplex PCR; TCRdb stores just in-frame clones and leaves some out. The sample contains over 450,000 clones, 85% to 90% of which appear only once. This CDR3 has 15 residues. From germline, CDR1 is SGHKS and CDR2 YYEKEE (reference sequence). V lost 5 bases to trimming and J lost 1 base; unmatched junction nucleotides: 3. This TCR came from a woman between 45 and 65 years old with COVID-19, enrolled during active disease. The chain couples TRBV5-5 to TRBJ2-1, with 10 bases matching TRBD2. The sequenced sample was peripheral blood. The CDR3 is CASSIAGGSYNEQFF. The CDR3 coding sequence is TGTGCCAGCAGTATAGCGGGGGGATCCTACAATGAGCAGTTCTTC.